This T cell receptor (beta chain) was recorded in a study of T cell changes during pregnancy in multiple sclerosis. The CDR3 consists of 16 residues. Germline assignment: CDR1 SEHNR and CDR2 FQNEAQ (reference sequence). Trimming removed 2 bases from V and 0 bases from J, with 13 bases in between. The assay was immunoSEQ multiplex PCR, and TCRdb's table has in-frame clones only and misses some. The profile shows 80,000 to 100,000 clones, around 91% of them singletons. This receptor was identified in a female donor in good health, enrolled as a control in a pregnancy study. The chain joins TRBV7-9 to TRBJ1-1; D is uncertain. The sequences come from peripheral blood, collected after pregnancy. CDR3 in DNA: TGTGCCAGCAGCTTACTCCAGGTACGCATGAACACTGAAGCTTTCTTT. Amino acids: CASSLLQVRMNTEAFF.